The 13 T cell receptor beta chains presented below share a single source sample, sequenced in a study of cytomegalovirus exposure and HLA in healthy donors (dated by TCRdb to about 2017). The library was obtained by the immunoSEQ multiplex PCR assay. Sourced from immuneACCESS, this table was stored by TCRdb with only in-frame sequences that have V and J called. A share of the clones is absent; for the studies checked, an unresolved V gene accounts for under half, and the remainder has no known explanation. The sample table holds more than 150,000 clones, of which 85% to 90% were seen once. Under 3% of the sample rests with the top ten. Sequenced sample: PBMCs. The receptors stem from a man aged 18 to 30 in good health and CMV-seronegative.

The rearrangement uses TRBV28 and TRBJ2-3, with D possibly TRBD2 on 6 matching bases. Looked up from germline, CDR1 is MDHEN and CDR2 is SYDVKM. Trimming shortened V by 8 bases and J by 4 bases, and 13 bases separated the two germline ends. The length of the CDR3 is 13 residues. The CDR3 sequence: CASDHGGADTQYF. The CDR3 coding sequence is TGTGCCAGCGATCACGGGGGAGCAGATACGCAGTATTTT. The whole variable domain, remainder taken from reference TRBV28 and TRBJ2-3, is DVKVTQSSRYLVKRTGEKVFLECVQDMDHENMFWYRQDPGLGLRLIYFSYDVKMKEKGDIPEGYSVSREKKERFSLILESASTNQTSMYLCASDHGGADTQYFGPGTRLTVL.

V and J are TRBV7-2 and TRBJ2-7; D is possibly TRBD1 (6 bases). The CDR3 extends over 13 amino acids. V was shortened by 1 base and J by 6 bases, with 10 bases between the two germline ends. CDR1 and CDR2 (germline): SGHTA, FQGNSA. The CDR3: CASSLERGGEQYF. The CDR3 nucleotides are TGTGCCAGCAGCTTAGAACGAGGGGGCGAGCAGTACTTC.

The chain links TRBV2 to TRBJ2-5, with unresolved D. The CDR3 totals 14 residues. The V gene's germline CDR1 is SNHLY and CDR2 FYNNEI. Trimming pared 6 bases from V and 2 bases from J, leaving 13 bases between. The CDR3, as DNA: TGTGCCAGCAGATCAGACAACCGACAAGAGACCCAGTACTTC. This translates into CASRSDNRQETQYF. The whole variable domain, remainder taken from reference TRBV2 and TRBJ2-5, is EPEVTQTPSHQVTQMGQEVILRCVPISNHLYFYWYRQILGQKVEFLVSFYNNEISEKSEIFDDQFSVERPDGSNFTLKIRSTKLEDSAMYFCASRSDNRQETQYFGPGTRLLVL.

The chain links TRBV19 to TRBJ2-1; 9 bases are a match to TRBD1. Germline CDR1 is LNHDA and CDR2 is SQIVND (reference sequence). V lost 7 bases, J lost 15 bases, and 10 bases stayed unmatched. The length of the CDR3 is 12 residues. The CDR3 is CASTASGTGMFF. The CDR3 DNA is TGTGCCAGTACCGCCTCTGGGACAGGGATGTTCTTC.

J is TRBJ2-3 and V is TRBV28; TRBD1 matches at 8 bases. The CDR3 consists of 17 residues. Germline CDR1 reads MDHEN; CDR2 reads SYDVKM. The trim removed 5 bases at V and 6 bases at J, leaving 16 bases unmatched. This CDR3 is CASSPPRGRVLHDTQYF. DNA of the CDR3: TGTGCCAGCAGTCCACCCAGGGGGCGCGTTCTTCACGATACGCAGTATTTT. Drawing the rest from reference TRBV28 and TRBJ2-3, the complete variable domain is DVKVTQSSRYLVKRTGEKVFLECVQDMDHENMFWYRQDPGLGLRLIYFSYDVKMKEKGDIPEGYSVSREKKERFSLILESASTNQTSMYLCASSPPRGRVLHDTQYFGPGTRLTVL.

The chain is built from TRBV28 and TRBJ1-2, with D perhaps matching TRBD1 (6 bases). V lost 6 bases and J lost 7, with 18 bases in between. This CDR3 has 14 amino acids. Per germline, CDR1 MDHEN and CDR2 SYDVKM. The DNA of the CDR3 is TGTGCCAGCAGACTTATGGACAGAGAGACTGGCTACACCTTC. Residues: CASRLMDRETGYTF.

This clone has just a few counts. The chain has TRBV11-2 and TRBJ1-5, with 7 bases fitting TRBD1. This CDR3 spans 15 amino acids. V shed 5 bases, J shed 1 base, and the junction held 5 bases outside the gene matches. CDR1 and CDR2 from the germline V gene are SGHAT and FQNNGV. CDR3: CASSQGGSSNQPQHF. CDR3 nucleotides: TGTGCCAGCAGCCAGGGGGGATCGAGCAATCAGCCCCAGCATTTT.

The chain joins TRBV5-1 to TRBJ2-5; D gene unclear. V was cut by 4 bases and J by 1 base, with 11 bases left in between. The CDR3 extends over 14 amino acids. Germline V lookup: CDR1 SGHRS, CDR2 YFSETQ. CDR3 region: CASSPLRSQETQYF. The CDR3 coding sequence is TGCGCCAGCAGCCCCCTACGAAGCCAAGAGACCCAGTACTTC.

The chain links TRBV28 to TRBJ1-5, with D perhaps TRBD1 (6 bases). In germline, CDR1 is MDHEN, CDR2 SYDVKM. Trimming removed 2 bases from V and 5 bases from J, with 10 bases in between. The CDR3 has 14 residues. DNA for the CDR3: TGTGCCAGCAGTTTAGGACAGCATGATCAGCCCCAGCATTTT. Residues: CASSLGQHDQPQHF. Looking up the rest from reference TRBV28 and TRBJ1-5 gives the full variable domain: DVKVTQSSRYLVKRTGEKVFLECVQDMDHENMFWYRQDPGLGLRLIYFSYDVKMKEKGDIPEGYSVSREKKERFSLILESASTNQTSMYLCASSLGQHDQPQHFGDGTRLSIL.

The chain carries TRBV6-5 and TRBJ1-6, with 8 nucleotides matching TRBD1. The ends lost 5 bases at V and 9 bases at J; junction bases unmatched: 6. This CDR3 is built from 14 residues. Germline V CDR1 and CDR2: MNHEY, SVGAGI. This chain's CDR3 is CASSTGGNSSPLHF. DNA for the CDR3: TGTGCCAGCAGTACAGGGGGAAACAGTTCACCCCTCCACTTT.

V and J are TRBV4-3 and TRBJ2-7; 10 positions agree with TRBD2. The CDR3 totals 17 residues. The germline V gene has CDR1 LGHNA and CDR2 YSLEER. V shed 4 bases and J 0 bases; nucleotides not matched to a gene: 9. In nucleotides, the CDR3 is TGCGCCAGCAGCCCCCCCCCACTAGCGGGGAGCTCCTACGAGCAGTACTTC. It yields the protein CASSPPPLAGSSYEQYF.

The gene calls are TRBV19 and TRBJ1-5, with D unresolved. The germline V gene has CDR1 LNHDA and CDR2 SQIVND (reference sequence). The CDR3 is 15 amino acids. Trimming took off 6 bases at V and 5 bases at J, with 17 bases between the two ends. The DNA of the CDR3 is TGTGCCAGTAGGAGAAGCTCAACTCCTTATCAGCCCCAGCATTTT. It translates to CASRRSSTPYQPQHF. The full variable domain, completed using reference TRBV19 and TRBJ1-5, is DGGITQSPKYLFRKEGQNVTLSCEQNLNHDAMYWYRQDPGQGLRLIYYSQIVNDFQKGDIAEGYSVSREKKESFPLTVTSAQKNPTAFYLCASRRSSTPYQPQHFGDGTRLSIL.

This clone was seen only a few times. The V gene is TRBV6-1, the J gene TRBJ1-1; 7 bases are shared with TRBD1. The CDR3 contains 16 residues. With V trimmed by 2 bases and J by 5 bases, 11 bases remained unmatched. Per the germline V gene, CDR1 is MNHNS and CDR2 is SASEGT. CDR3 loop: CASSEITGVGGTEAFF. DNA of the CDR3: TGTGCCAGCAGTGAAATCACAGGGGTAGGCGGTACTGAAGCTTTCTTT.